A single sample gave rise to the 3 T cell receptor beta chains below, sequenced in a study of PD-L1 blockade in urothelial cancer. Sequencing was performed with immunoSEQ multiplex PCR; in TCRdb, only in-frame clones are kept and a portion is missing. The sample includes tens of thousands of clones, roughly 80% of them seen just once. This sample's time point: peripheral blood 6 weeks after treatment start. Here the sequenced sample was PBMCs, taken around atezolizumab (anti-PD-L1) treatment. The receptors were gathered from a man between 65 and 85 years old with urothelial cancer.

V and J are TRBV18 and TRBJ2-5; 8 nucleotides align to TRBD2. Germline trimming cut 3 bases from V and 4 bases from J; bases unmatched to any gene: 10. There are 16 residues in the CDR3. Germline V gene sequence: CDR1 KGHSH, CDR2 LQKENI. This CDR3 reads CASSPIGTRGGETQYF. CDR3 bases: TGTGCCAGCTCACCGATCGGGACTAGAGGTGGAGAGACCCAGTACTTC.

Concerning this clone itself: The same CDR3 is also encoded by other DNA sequences in this sample. This CDR3 reads CASSADRGSNEKLFF. CDR3 nucleotides: TGTGCCAGCAGTGCTGACAGGGGTAGTAATGAAAAACTGTTTTTT. This chain uses TRBV2 with TRBJ1-4; 8 bases fit TRBD1. The V gene end was trimmed by 4 bases and the J gene end by 4 bases; junction bases not matched to a gene: 5. The CDR3 consists of 15 residues. CDR1 is SNHLY and CDR2 is FYNNEI in the germline V gene. Variable domain in full (rest from reference TRBV2 and TRBJ1-4): EPEVTQTPSHQVTQMGQEVILRCVPISNHLYFYWYRQILGQKVEFLVSFYNNEISEKSEIFDDQFSVERPDGSNFTLKIRSTKLEDSAMYFCASSADRGSNEKLFFGSGTQLSVL.

The chain has TRBV14 and TRBJ2-1, with D possibly matching TRBD1 (6 bases). This CDR3 spans 16 amino acids. The germline V and J ends were trimmed by 0 bases and 8 bases, with 17 bases remaining between them. Germline-derived CDR1 and CDR2 are SGHDN and FVKESK. The CDR3 DNA sequence: TGTGCCAGCAGCCAAGAGGATTTAGGGGGATTTGATGAGCAGTTCTTC. Translation: CASSQEDLGGFDEQFF.